The clone carrying this T cell receptor beta chain appeared a few times. This specimen belongs to a study of blood T cell repertoires in COVID-19. The data were produced by immunoSEQ multiplex PCR, yet TCRdb's version contains in-frame clones alone and is incomplete. The table lists some 150,000 clones, 80% to 90% of them singletons. Seattle patient enrollment occurred during active infection, with longitudinal follow-up thereafter. V gave up 5 bases and J gave up 5 bases; unmatched junction bases: 17. This CDR3 contains 17 residues. Germline V gives CDR1 MDHEN, CDR2 SYDVKM. The rearrangement links TRBV28 to TRBJ1-2; 7 bases are shared with TRBD1. Sequences were obtained from peripheral blood. The clonotype comes from a woman between 65 and 79 years old with COVID-19, enrolled during active disease. This CDR3 reads CASSPLQGTPGGYGYTF. The CDR3 coding sequence is TGTGCCAGCAGTCCGTTACAGGGAACTCCAGGGGGTTATGGCTACACCTTC.